This T cell receptor beta chain is from a study of cytomegalovirus exposure and HLA in healthy donors. The primer mix had 60 Vbeta and 13 Jbeta primers. In the original analysis: Later, an analysis found roughly 80 million unique TCR beta chains, and 10 million to 11 million of these were shared. TCRdb keeps only in-frame clones here, not all; method: immunoSEQ multiplex PCR. V, J and clone size were drawn from that table, and D and trimming were deduced from the DNA. Of fewer than 100,000 clones in the sample, around 80% are singletons; the top ten hold 2.5%. The TCR originated in a male donor in good health and CMV-seropositive. Source material: PBMCs.

The CDR3 sequence is CASSSGQASYNEQFF. The CDR3 region has the DNA TGCGCCAGCAGCTCGGGACAGGCATCCTACAATGAGCAGTTCTTC. The chain combines TRBV5-1 with TRBJ2-1; TRBD1 aligns across 8 bases. Germline lookup yields CDR1 SGHRS and CDR2 YFSETQ. Germline trimming cut 3 bases from V and 1 base from J; bases unmatched to any gene: 3. The CDR3 is made up of 15 amino acids. Complete variable domain (other parts from reference TRBV5-1 and TRBJ2-1): KAGVTQTPRYLIKTRGQQVTLSCSPISGHRSVSWYQQTPGQGLQFLFEYFSETQRNKGNFPGRFSGRQFSNSRSEMNVSTLELGDSALYLCASSSGQASYNEQFFGPGTRLTVL.